This T cell receptor (beta chain) was observed in a study of identical twins. Only a few counts were recorded for this clonotype. Donors were all healthy Caucasians. The V gene lost 3 bases and the J gene lost 1 base, with 9 bases spanning the gap. The germline V gene encodes CDR1 SQVTM and CDR2 ANQGSEA. The length of the CDR3 is 13 residues. MiXCR, run by TCRdb on the 5' RACE reads, gives a single entry per CDR3 protein. Of hundreds of thousands of distinct CDR3 sequences listed, 6% to 6.5% are singletons. Specimen: naive T cells sorted from blood. The rearrangement joins TRBV29-1 to TRBJ2-5; D is unresolved. This clonotype was obtained from a man between 18 and 35 years old in good health. CDR3 protein: CSVDGVVQETQYF. The CDR3 DNA follows: TGCAGCGTTGATGGGGTGGTCCAAGAGACCCAGTACTTC. Drawing the rest from reference TRBV29-1 and TRBJ2-5, the complete variable domain is SAVISQKPSRDICQRGTSLTIQCQVDSQVTMMFWYRQQPGQSLTLIATANQGSEATYESGFVIDKFPISRPNLTFSTLTVSNMSPEDSSIYLCSVDGVVQETQYFGPGTRLLVL.